One and the same sample provided the 4 T cell receptor beta chains below, sequenced in a study of blood T cell repertoires in COVID-19. The data were produced by immunoSEQ multiplex PCR, yet TCRdb's version contains in-frame clones alone and is incomplete. The sample records approximately 250,000 clones, approximately 84% being singletons. Sequencing used PBMCs or T cells enriched from blood (not recorded which). The receptors derive from a man in his forties who had recovered from COVID-19.

The J gene is TRBJ2-3, the V gene TRBV7-2; a possible D gene is TRBD2 (5 bases). Trimming pared 4 bases from V and 2 bases from J, leaving 13 bases between. The CDR3 loop spans 15 amino acids. Germline values: CDR1 SGHTA, CDR2 FQGNSA. CDR3 nucleotide sequence: TGTGCCAGCAGCTCTTTAGCGTATTCCACAGATACGCAGTATTTT. Its translation is CASSSLAYSTDTQYF.

The chain joins TRBV2 to TRBJ2-3; 8 positions match TRBD1. In germline, CDR1 is SNHLY, CDR2 FYNNEI. The CDR3 has 16 amino acids. V lost 7 bases and J lost 4; bases outside the gene matches: 13. DNA for the CDR3: TGTGCCAGCACGATTTGGACAGGGTTAAACTCAGATACGCAGTATTTT. Protein product: CASTIWTGLNSDTQYF.

The chain uses TRBV6-5 and TRBJ1-2, with TRBD1 as a possible D gene (6 bases). This CDR3 is 13 amino acids long. In germline, CDR1 is MNHEY, CDR2 SVGAGI. V was pared by 6 bases and J by 4 bases, with 12 bases between. In DNA, the CDR3 is TGTGCCAGCAGCCTGGGACACTCCTATGGCTACACCTTC. Protein product: CASSLGHSYGYTF.

In this sample, this clone turned up many times. The junction does not match germline at one end; this may be a read error. V gene TRBV9 combines with J gene TRBJ2-7; 8 bases match TRBD1. The CDR3 consists of 14 residues. CDR1 is SGDLS and CDR2 is YYNGEE in the germline V gene. As DNA, the CDR3 is TGTGCCAGCAGCGCCGGGACAGGACCCTACGGGCAGTACTTC. It encodes CASSAGTGPYGQYF.